This T cell receptor (beta chain) was sequenced in a study of blood T cell repertoires in COVID-19. Looking at the study overall: Specimens from acute and convalescent COVID-19 originated in the United States, Italy and Spain. The analysed material was cDNA or gDNA that came from T cells, B-cell-depleted T cells, or PBMCs.

V shed 4 bases and J 1 base; nucleotides not matched to a gene: 7. The CDR3 contains 15 residues. Germline V gene data show CDR1 as LNHDA and CDR2 as SQIVND (reference sequence). Original methodology: Using reference gene primer amplification, nucleated cell counts were estimated. Here immunoSEQ multiplex PCR was the method, and the copy in TCRdb shows in-frame clones only, minus some. From that table come the V and J calls and clone size; the DNA was used to work out D and trimming. The sample has roughly 250,000 clones; around 85% are singletons. This clone showed up just once. V is TRBV19 and J is TRBJ2-7; 7 positions agree with TRBD2. The receptor's source is a woman aged 60-70 years with active or convalescent COVID-19. Sequenced: peripheral blood. In nucleotides, the CDR3 is TGTGCCAGTAGTACACAGCGGGACCCTTCCTACGAGCAGTACTTC. As protein: CASSTQRDPSYEQYF.